The table lists the clone carrying this TCR beta chain with many counts. Its antigen is not identified. Germline V gene data show CDR1 as MNHEY and CDR2 as SVGAGI. V was shortened by 4 bases and J by 2 bases, with 9 bases between the two germline ends. The CDR3 contains 14 residues. The data stem from a study of T cells after yellow fever vaccination. Template switching by 5'RACE produced TCR cDNA, adding a universal primer site and UMIs. One entry per CDR3 protein, called by TCRdb with MiXCR from the 5' RACE reads. The sample shows about 130,000 distinct CDR3 sequences, more than 6.5% of them seen only once. Study-wide results and caveats: Contamination of FACS-sorted repertoires by abundant clonotypes from the bulk population could occur. The study found a weaker secondary response that peaked faster, day 5 versus 15. The booster saw the reappearance of most primary-vaccination clones (around 96% CD4, 88% CD8).

The V and J genes are TRBV6-5 and TRBJ2-1; D possibly uses TRBD1 or TRBD2 (5 bases each). This clonotype was obtained from a man between 18 and 35 years old who received the YFV17D yellow fever vaccine. The sequences come from CD4+ T cells sorted from PBMCs, collected around 10 days after the first yellow fever vaccination. The chain's CDR3 is CASSLVGAYNEQFF. CDR3 nucleotides: TGTGCCAGCAGTTTAGTGGGGGCCTACAATGAGCAGTTCTTC.